The 15 T cell receptor beta chains below were found in one sample sequenced in a study of blood T cell repertoires in COVID-19. Profiled with immunoSEQ multiplex PCR; TCRdb holds only in-frame clones, not every one. The sample comprises roughly 190,000 clones, around 79% of which are singletons, and around an eighth rests with the top ten. The material sequenced was peripheral blood. The source is a woman aged 50 to 65 with acute or convalescent COVID-19.

In its sample, this clone was seen many times. V is TRBV5-1 and J is TRBJ1-4; TRBD1 matches at 7 bases. In germline, CDR1 is SGHRS, CDR2 YFSETQ. The CDR3 extends over 17 amino acids. The V segment lost 4 bases and the J segment 0 bases; nucleotides outside the gene matches: 9. The CDR3 spells CASSHTGQQATNEKLFF. In DNA, the CDR3 is TGCGCCAGCAGCCATACGGGACAGCAAGCAACTAATGAAAAACTGTTTTTT.

This clone was found a few times. This chain joins TRBV5-4 and TRBJ2-1; TRBD2 matches at 13 bases. Germline assignment: CDR1 SGHNT and CDR2 YYREEE (reference sequence). With V trimmed by 6 bases and J by 6 bases, 6 bases remained unmatched. This CDR3 comprises 15 residues. The CDR3 DNA reads TGTGCCAGCACCCTGGGACTAGCGGGAATCAATGAGCAGTTCTTC. Residues: CASTLGLAGINEQFF.

The sample holds many counts of this clone. The gene calls are TRBV14 and TRBJ1-6; D uncertain. The CDR3 is made up of 15 amino acids. The germline gives CDR1 SGHDN, CDR2 FVKESK. V shed 4 bases and J shed 1 base, with 8 bases lying between them. The DNA for the CDR3 is TGTGCCAGCAGCCTTATCGGTTCCTATAATTCACCCCTCCACTTT. Residues: CASSLIGSYNSPLHF.

This chain uses TRBV6-5 with TRBJ1-1, with a weak D call TRBD1 (5 bases). The CDR3 loop spans 13 amino acids. The germline V gene has CDR1 MNHEY and CDR2 SVGAGI. Trimming cost V 2 bases and J 5 bases, with 9 bases left between them. In nucleotides, the CDR3 is TGTGCCAGCAGTTACGGGACTTCGACTGAAGCTTTCTTT. It translates to CASSYGTSTEAFF.

This chain links TRBV19 with TRBJ2-2, with 8 bases aligning to TRBD2. Germline V lookup: CDR1 LNHDA, CDR2 SQIVND (reference sequence). J was trimmed by 1 base and V by 4 bases; bases with no gene match: 5. The CDR3 sequence is 16 residues long. CDR3 residues: CASSKEAGVNTGELFF. In DNA form, the CDR3 reads TGTGCCAGTAGTAAAGAAGCGGGGGTGAACACCGGGGAGCTGTTTTTT.

The V and J genes are TRBV5-1 and TRBJ2-3, with TRBD2 identical over 13 bases. Trimming at V came to 4 bases and at J to 3 bases, leaving 5 bases not matched to a gene. The CDR3 has 16 amino acids. Germline CDR1 reads SGHRS; CDR2 reads YFSETQ. CDR3 nucleotides: TGCGCCAGCAGCCCACTAGCGGGGGGGACAACAGATACGCAGTATTTT. Translated: CASSPLAGGTTDTQYF.

The chain employs TRBV2 and TRBJ2-7, with D possibly being TRBD1 (6 bases). This CDR3 has 13 residues. Germline V lookup: CDR1 SNHLY, CDR2 FYNNEI. Trimming pared 6 bases from V and 3 bases from J, leaving 12 bases between. CDR3 amino acids: CASRDLTGYEQYF. The CDR3, as DNA: TGTGCCAGCAGGGACCTGACAGGCTACGAGCAGTACTTC. The full variable domain, in which reference TRBV2 and TRBJ2-7 provide the parts outside the CDR3, is EPEVTQTPSHQVTQMGQEVILRCVPISNHLYFYWYRQILGQKVEFLVSFYNNEISEKSEIFDDQFSVERPDGSNFTLKIRSTKLEDSAMYFCASRDLTGYEQYFGPGTRLTVT.

This sequence joins TRBV29-1 and TRBJ2-6, with D perhaps matching TRBD1 (5 bases). Germline V lookup: CDR1 SQVTM, CDR2 ANQGSEA. This CDR3 has 14 amino acids. Trimming shortened V by 0 bases and J by 4 bases, and 7 bases separated the two germline ends. The CDR3 spells CSVEEGAGANVLTF. Here the CDR3 DNA reads TGCAGCGTTGAAGAAGGGGCGGGGGCCAACGTCCTGACTTTC.

CDR3 coding DNA: TGTGCCAGCAAGGGACAGGAGTACTATGGCTACACCTTC. It specifies CASKGQEYYGYTF. V gene TRBV9 combines with J gene TRBJ1-2, with 8 bases lining up with TRBD1. The J segment lost 3 bases and the V segment lost 6 bases, leaving 4 bases of the junction unmatched. The CDR3 is made up of 13 amino acids. Per the germline V gene, CDR1 is SGDLS and CDR2 is YYNGEE.

The V call is TRBV11-2, the J call TRBJ2-5; possibly TRBD2 for D (6 bases). Germline CDR1 and CDR2: SGHAT and FQNNGV. The V and J ends lost 1 base and 5 bases respectively, with 14 bases between them. This CDR3 has 15 residues. This CDR3 is CASSLVGAEGETQYF. In DNA, the CDR3 is TGTGCCAGCAGCTTAGTCGGGGCGGAGGGGGAGACCCAGTACTTC.

The rearrangement uses TRBV7-8 and TRBJ2-3, with a possible D match to TRBD1 (5 bases). The CDR3 is 11 residues long. Per the germline V gene, CDR1 is SGHVS and CDR2 is FQNEAQ. V was cut by 6 bases and J by 4 bases, with 5 bases left in between. The CDR3 DNA reads TGTGCCAGCAGACAGGCAGATACGCAGTATTTT. Its protein is CASRQADTQYF.

This clone was found once. CDR3 region: CASSRGGTPYNEQFF. CDR3 DNA: TGTGCCAGCAGCCGCGGGGGGACCCCCTACAATGAGCAGTTCTTC. The chain has TRBV6-5 and TRBJ2-1, with 8 bases lining up with TRBD2. V lost 6 bases and J lost 2; bases outside the gene matches: 6. In germline, CDR1 is MNHEY, CDR2 SVGAGI. The CDR3 spans 15 residues.

The CDR3 nucleotides read TGTGCCACCCAGGATCCCATTGAGAACACCATATATTTT. Translated, it gives CATQDPIENTIYF. V and J are TRBV19 and TRBJ1-3; no clear D gene. V was cut by 10 bases and J by 7 bases, with 17 bases left in between. Germline values: CDR1 LNHDA, CDR2 SQIVND (reference sequence). This CDR3 region has 13 residues. Supplemented by reference TRBV19 and TRBJ1-3, the full variable domain reads DGGITQSPKYLFRKEGQNVTLSCEQNLNHDAMYWYRQDPGQGLRLIYYSQIVNDFQKGDIAEGYSVSREKKESFPLTVTSAQKNPTAFYLCATQDPIENTIYFGEGSWLTVV.

The chain is built from TRBV28 and TRBJ1-1, with a tentative D call TRBD1 (5 bases). Trimming shortened V by 5 bases and J by 2 bases, and 15 bases separated the two germline ends. In germline, CDR1 is MDHEN, CDR2 SYDVKM. The CDR3 runs 15 residues. CDR3 DNA: TGTGCCAGCAGTCGTCAGGGATTTGGTAACACTGAAGCTTTCTTT. It encodes CASSRQGFGNTEAFF.

This sequence joins TRBV5-8 and TRBJ1-1, with 10 bases that match TRBD1. The CDR3 covers 15 residues. Germline V gene lookup returns CDR1 SGHTS and CDR2 YDEGEE. V shed 6 bases and J 11 bases; nucleotides not matched to a gene: 16. The chain's CDR3 is CASTFGTGALRGAFF. CDR3 DNA: TGTGCCAGCACCTTCGGGACAGGGGCCCTGAGGGGGGCTTTCTTT. The variable domain in full, completed from reference TRBV5-8 and TRBJ1-1, reads EAGVTQSPTHLIKTRGQQATLRCSPISGHTSVYWYQQALGLGLQFLLWYDEGEERNRGNFPPRFSGRQFPNYSSELNVNALELEDSALYLCASTFGTGALRGAFFGQGTRLTVV.